The sequence of this T cell receptor (beta chain) was determined in a study of blood T cell repertoires in COVID-19. Study overall: Samples representing acute and convalescent COVID-19 were sourced from the United States, Italy and Spain. Sources were T cells, B-cell-depleted T cells, or PBMCs; the material itself was cDNA or gDNA.

Original analysis: Amplification with reference gene primers provided the estimates of nucleated cell counts. The assay was immunoSEQ multiplex PCR, and TCRdb's table has in-frame clones only and misses some. Clonal size and the V and J genes are those of that table, whereas D and trimming came from the DNA. This table holds 150,000 to 200,000 clones, approximately 81% found once. V lost 0 bases and J 5 bases, leaving 8 bases between the germline ends. Germline V gene lookup returns CDR1 SGHRS and CDR2 YFSETQ. The CDR3 contains 14 residues. This clone has only a few counts. Other nucleotide sequences from this sample produce the same CDR3.

What was sequenced was peripheral blood. The source of this sequence is a human donor with acute or convalescent COVID-19. The donor label of this sample is uncertain. The chain employs TRBV5-1 and TRBJ2-2; D might be TRBD2 (6 bases). As DNA, the CDR3 is TGCGCCAGCAGCTTGGCCGGGGGAACCGGGGAGCTGTTTTTT. This translates into CASSLAGGTGELFF. The variable domain in full, completed from reference TRBV5-1 and TRBJ2-2, reads KAGVTQTPRYLIKTRGQQVTLSCSPISGHRSVSWYQQTPGQGLQFLFEYFSETQRNKGNFPGRFSGRQFSNSRSEMNVSTLELGDSALYLCASSLAGGTGELFFGEGSRLTVL.